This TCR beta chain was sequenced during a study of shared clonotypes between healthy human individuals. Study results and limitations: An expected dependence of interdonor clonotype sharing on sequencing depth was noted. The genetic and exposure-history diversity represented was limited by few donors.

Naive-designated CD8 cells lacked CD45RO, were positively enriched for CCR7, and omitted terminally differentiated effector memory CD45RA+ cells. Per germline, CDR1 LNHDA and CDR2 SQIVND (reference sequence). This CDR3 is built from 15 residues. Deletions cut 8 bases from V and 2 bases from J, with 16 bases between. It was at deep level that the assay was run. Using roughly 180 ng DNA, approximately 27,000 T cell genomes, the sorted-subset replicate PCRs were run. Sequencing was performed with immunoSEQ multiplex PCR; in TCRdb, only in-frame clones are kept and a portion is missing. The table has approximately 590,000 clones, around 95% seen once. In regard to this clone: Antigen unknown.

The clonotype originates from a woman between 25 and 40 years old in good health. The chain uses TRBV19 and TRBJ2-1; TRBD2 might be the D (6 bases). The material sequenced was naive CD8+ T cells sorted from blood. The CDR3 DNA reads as TGTGCCAGTGCCCGAAGCGGGTTCCCCTACAATGAGCAGTTCTTC. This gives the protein CASARSGFPYNEQFF.